Listed below are T cell receptor beta chains from one sample, sequenced in a study of shared clonotypes between healthy human individuals. Sequenced by immunoSEQ multiplex PCR; TCRdb stores in-frame clones only, minus some. The sample has about 2.1 million clones, roughly 93% seen once; the top ten hold around 1.8%. The sample comprised naive CD8+ T cells from PBMCs. The receptors shown here come from a man between 18 and 35 years old in good health. Some clones in this sample may be carry-over from other donors' samples. Both conserved end residues are part of each CDR3. A D gene is named only where the DNA matches it firmly. Expanded clones are given a class, and other clones once, few, many or no size at all.

>14|.|TRBV14|TRBJ2-1|few
CASSAVAGQSEQFF
TGTGCCAGCAGCGCGGTAGCGGGACAGAGTGAGCAGTTCTTC
>16|TRBD1|TRBV18|TRBJ2-7|.
CASSPPGDRGIPEQYF
TGTGCCAGCTCACCACCAGGGGACAGGGGTATCCCCGAGCAGTACTTC
>15|.|TRBV5-4|TRBJ1-1|once
CASSLADYLNTEAFF
TGTGCCAGCAGCTTGGCCGATTACTTGAACACTGAAGCTTTCTTT
>13|.|TRBV28|TRBJ2-5|once
CASSSRTQETQYF
TGTGCCAGCAGTTCCCGGACACAAGAGACCCAGTACTTC
>14|TRBD2|TRBV2|TRBJ2-1|.
CARVGTSGRLEQFF
TGTGCCAGAGTGGGGACTAGCGGGAGACTTGAGCAGTTCTTC
>12|.|TRBV9|TRBJ1-1|.
CASSPGYTEAFF
TGTGCCAGCAGCCCAGGGTATACTGAAGCTTTCTTT
>15|TRBD2|TRBV13|TRBJ2-7|.
CASSASGGKPYEQYF
TGTGCCAGCAGCGCTAGCGGCGGGAAGCCCTACGAGCAGTACTTC
>19|.|TRBV5-1|TRBJ2-7|.
CASRAPSGTGNISPYEQYF
TGCGCCAGCAGGGCCCCCAGCGGGACAGGTAATATTAGCCCCTACGAGCAGTACTTC
>15|TRBD2|TRBV4-2|TRBJ2-1|once
CASSPGLAVYNEQFF
TGTGCCAGCAGCCCGGGACTAGCGGTTTACAATGAGCAGTTCTTC
>13|.|TRBV9|TRBJ2-7|.
CASSSRVSSEQYF
TGTGCCAGCAGCTCCCGGGTGAGTTCCGAGCAGTACTTC
>15|TRBD1|TRBV5-6|TRBJ2-7|.
CASSFFRDRPYEQYF
TGTGCCAGCAGCTTTTTCCGGGACAGGCCCTACGAGCAGTACTTC
>14|.|TRBV4-3|TRBJ1-1|.
CASSQDGGNTEAFF
TGCGCCAGCAGCCAAGATGGGGGGAACACTGAAGCTTTCTTT
>15|TRBD1|TRBV28|TRBJ1-5|.
CASKRGLGGNQPQHF
TGTGCCAGCAAAAGGGGGCTAGGGGGCAATCAGCCCCAGCATTTT
>14|TRBD1|TRBV11-2|TRBJ2-1|.
CASSSGTGGDEQFF
TGTGCCAGCAGCTCGGGGACAGGGGGAGATGAGCAGTTCTTC
>14|.|TRBV9|TRBJ2-3|.
CASSVGGAVDTQYF
TGTGCCAGCAGCGTAGGAGGCGCGGTCGATACGCAGTATTTT
>14|.|TRBV15|TRBJ2-6|.
CATSGGGKANVLTF
TGTGCCACCAGCGGAGGGGGCAAGGCCAACGTCCTGACTTTC
>11|.|TRBV19|TRBJ2-2|.
CAVLSTGELFF
TGTGCCGTTTTGTCGACCGGGGAGCTGTTTTTT
>16|.|TRBV27|TRBJ2-7|.
CASSPSIGGSTYEQYF
TGTGCCAGCAGTCCGTCGATAGGGGGTTCCACCTACGAGCAGTACTTC
>13|.|TRBV19|TRBJ1-1|.
CASTPGGNTEAFF
TGTGCCAGTACCCCGGGAGGGAACACTGAAGCTTTCTTT
>14|.|TRBV9|TRBJ2-2|.
CASSQAGEAGELFF
TGTGCCAGCAGCCAGGCAGGGGAAGCCGGGGAGCTGTTTTTT
>15|TRBD1|TRBV4-1|TRBJ1-5|.
CASSQRTGGGQPQHF
TGCGCCAGCAGCCAAAGGACAGGGGGCGGTCAGCCCCAGCATTTT
>18|TRBD2|TRBV11-2|TRBJ2-1|.
CASSLVGTVGTRLYEQFF
TGTGCCAGCAGCTTAGTTGGGACTGTGGGGACTAGATTATATGAGCAGTTCTTC
>13|.|TRBV7-3|TRBJ1-1|many
CASSSTGNTEAFF
TGTGCCAGCAGCAGCACAGGGAACACTGAAGCTTTCTTT
>17|.|TRBV19|TRBJ2-2|.
CASTSDRTSENTGELFF
TGTGCCAGTACCTCGGACAGGACTAGTGAAAACACCGGGGAGCTGTTTTTT
>17|TRBD1|TRBV27|TRBJ1-2|.
CASSRNGQGRVNYGYTF
TGTGCCAGCAGTCGAAATGGACAGGGCAGAGTTAACTATGGCTACACCTTC
>16|.|TRBV4-1|TRBJ2-7|.
CASSQESSWSSYEQYF
TGCGCCAGCAGCCAAGAATCAAGCTGGAGCTCCTACGAGCAGTACTTC
>14|.|TRBV6-4|TRBJ1-1|.
CASSPGPTGTEAFF
TGTGCCAGCAGTCCAGGACCCACGGGCACTGAAGCTTTCTTT
>19|TRBD2|TRBV7-9|TRBJ2-1|.
CASLTGLAGGFISYNEQFF
TGTGCCAGCCTAACGGGACTAGCGGGAGGTTTTATCTCCTACAATGAGCAGTTCTTC
>12|.|TRBV7-6|TRBJ2-3|.
CASSLDDHTQYF
TGTGCCAGCAGCTTAGACGATCATACGCAGTATTTT
>17|TRBD2|TRBV28|TRBJ2-1|.
CASSSLFEREVLYEQFF
TGTGCCAGCAGTTCCCTCTTTGAGCGGGAGGTCCTCTATGAGCAGTTCTTC
>14|TRBD2|TRBV19|TRBJ2-1|.
CAAMDSGRAREQFF
TGTGCCGCAATGGATAGCGGGAGGGCCCGGGAGCAGTTCTTC
>15|.|TRBV27|TRBJ1-1|.
CASTPSGVVGYGAFF
TGTGCCAGCACCCCATCTGGGGTAGTAGGCTATGGAGCTTTCTTT
>15|TRBD1|TRBV28|TRBJ1-5|.
CASSSTGERNQPQHF
TGTGCCAGCAGTTCGACAGGGGAGCGCAATCAGCCCCAGCATTTT
>17|.|TRBV4-2|TRBJ1-5|.
CASSQEVGGFGNQPQHF
TGTGCCAGCAGCCAAGAGGTCGGGGGGTTCGGCAATCAGCCCCAGCATTTT
>14|.|TRBV10-3|TRBJ1-1|.
CAISESLGEVEAFF
TGTGCCATCAGTGAATCTCTCGGGGAGGTTGAAGCTTTCTTT
>13|.|TRBV5-1|TRBJ2-3|.
CASSPRGADTQYF
TGCGCCAGCAGCCCCCGAGGGGCGGATACGCAGTATTTT
>12|.|TRBV9|TRBJ2-3|.
CASGKSTDTQYF
TGTGCCAGCGGAAAAAGCACAGATACGCAGTATTTT
>13|.|TRBV30|TRBJ1-2|.
CAWTQGLGDGYTF
TGTGCCTGGACCCAGGGCCTAGGGGATGGCTACACCTTC
>15|.|TRBV4-3|TRBJ1-1|.
CASSQDRGHVAEAFF
TGCGCCAGCAGCCAAGACCGGGGGCATGTCGCTGAAGCTTTCTTT
>16|TRBD2|TRBV7-7|TRBJ2-1|.
CASSQGLAGPYNEQFF
TGTGCCAGCAGCCAGGGACTAGCGGGGCCCTACAATGAGCAGTTCTTC
>13|.|TRBV5-6|TRBJ1-1|.
CASAPVGAPEAFF
TGTGCCAGCGCACCAGTGGGGGCCCCTGAAGCTTTCTTT
>13|.|TRBV27|TRBJ2-7|.
CASSFGTTYEQYF
TGTGCCAGCAGTTTTGGGACCACCTACGAGCAGTACTTC
>18|TRBD1|TRBV4-3|TRBJ2-5|.
CASSQALLGTGSRETQYF
TGCGCCAGCAGCCAAGCGCTCCTCGGGACAGGGAGCAGGGAGACCCAGTACTTC
>19|TRBD2|TRBV2|TRBJ2-3|.
CASSEGPGLAGGHPDTQYF
TGTGCCAGCAGTGAAGGGCCGGGACTAGCGGGAGGTCACCCAGATACGCAGTATTTT